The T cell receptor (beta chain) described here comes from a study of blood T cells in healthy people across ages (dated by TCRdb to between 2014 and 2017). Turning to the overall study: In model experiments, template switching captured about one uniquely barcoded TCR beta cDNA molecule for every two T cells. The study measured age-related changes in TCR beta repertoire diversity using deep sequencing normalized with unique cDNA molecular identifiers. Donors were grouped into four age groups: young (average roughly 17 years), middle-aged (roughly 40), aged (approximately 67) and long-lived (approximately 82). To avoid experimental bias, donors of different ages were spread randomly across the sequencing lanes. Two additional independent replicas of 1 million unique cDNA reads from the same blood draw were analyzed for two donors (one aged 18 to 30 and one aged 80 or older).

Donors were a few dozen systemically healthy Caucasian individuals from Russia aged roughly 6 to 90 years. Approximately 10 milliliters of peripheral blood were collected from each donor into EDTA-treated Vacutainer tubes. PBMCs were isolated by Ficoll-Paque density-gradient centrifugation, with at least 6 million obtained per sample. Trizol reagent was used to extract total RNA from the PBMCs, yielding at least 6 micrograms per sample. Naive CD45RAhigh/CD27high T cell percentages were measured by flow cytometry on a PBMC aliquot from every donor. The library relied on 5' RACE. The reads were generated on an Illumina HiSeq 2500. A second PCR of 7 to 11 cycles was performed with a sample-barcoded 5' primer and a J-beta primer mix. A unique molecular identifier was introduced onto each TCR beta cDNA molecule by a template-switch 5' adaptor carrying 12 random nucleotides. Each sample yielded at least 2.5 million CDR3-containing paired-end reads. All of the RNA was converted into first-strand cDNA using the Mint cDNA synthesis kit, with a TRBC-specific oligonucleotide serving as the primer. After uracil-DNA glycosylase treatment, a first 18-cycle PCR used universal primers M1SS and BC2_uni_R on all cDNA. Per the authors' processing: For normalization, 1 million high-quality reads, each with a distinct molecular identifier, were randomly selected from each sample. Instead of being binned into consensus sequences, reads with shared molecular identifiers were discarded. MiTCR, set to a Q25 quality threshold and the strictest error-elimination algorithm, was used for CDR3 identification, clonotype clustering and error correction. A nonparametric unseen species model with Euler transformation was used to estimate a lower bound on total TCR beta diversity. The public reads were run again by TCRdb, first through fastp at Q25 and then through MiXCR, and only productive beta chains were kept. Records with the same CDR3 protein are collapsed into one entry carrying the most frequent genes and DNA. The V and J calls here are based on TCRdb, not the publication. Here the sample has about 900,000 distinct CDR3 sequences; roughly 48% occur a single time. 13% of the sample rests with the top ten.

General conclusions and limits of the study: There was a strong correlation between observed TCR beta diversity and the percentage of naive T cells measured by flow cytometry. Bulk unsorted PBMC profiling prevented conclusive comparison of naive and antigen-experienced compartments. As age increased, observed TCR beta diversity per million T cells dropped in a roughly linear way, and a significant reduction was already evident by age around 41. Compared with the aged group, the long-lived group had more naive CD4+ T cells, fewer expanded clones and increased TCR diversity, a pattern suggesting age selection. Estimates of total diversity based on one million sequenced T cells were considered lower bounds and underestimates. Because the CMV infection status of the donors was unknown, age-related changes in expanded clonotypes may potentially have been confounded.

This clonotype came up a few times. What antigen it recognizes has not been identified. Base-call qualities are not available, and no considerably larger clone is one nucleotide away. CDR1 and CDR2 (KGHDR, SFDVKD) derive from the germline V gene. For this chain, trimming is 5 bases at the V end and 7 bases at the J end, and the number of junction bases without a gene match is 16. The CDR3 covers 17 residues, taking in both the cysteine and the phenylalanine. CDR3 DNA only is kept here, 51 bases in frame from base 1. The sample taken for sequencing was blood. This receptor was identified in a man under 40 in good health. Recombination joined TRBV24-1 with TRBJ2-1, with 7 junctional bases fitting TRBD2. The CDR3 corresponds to CATSVGAGTDGRNEQFF. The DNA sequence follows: TGTGCCACCAGTGTCGGGGCCGGGACGGACGGGAGGAATGAGCAGTTCTTC.